The rows below give T cell receptor beta chains drawn from one sample of a study of blood T cell repertoires in COVID-19. The repertoire was sequenced with immunoSEQ multiplex PCR; TCRdb's copy has only in-frame clones and lacks some. The sample contains around 280,000 clones, approximately 90% of which appear only once. The sample taken for sequencing was PBMCs or T cells enriched from blood (not recorded which). Receptors originate from a woman aged 40 to 49 who had recovered from COVID-19. Both conserved end residues are part of each CDR3. The D gene is left open where the match is weak.

d_call j_call v_call cdr3_aa cdr3_nt
TRBD1 TRBJ2-5 TRBV28 CASSPTGGLSETQYF TGTGCCAGCAGTCCGACAGGGGGTTTGTCAGAGACCCAGTACTTC
TRBD2 TRBJ2-3 TRBV29-1 CSVVDRPGLWVSYTQYF TGCAGCGTTGTGGATAGACCGGGACTATGGGTTTCGTATACGCAGTATTTT
TRBD2 TRBJ2-7 TRBV5-4 CASSGLPQRGPSYEQYF TGTGCCAGCAGCGGCCTCCCGCAGCGGGGGCCCTCCTACGAGCAGTACTTC
TRBD2 TRBJ2-1 TRBV9 CASSAQWGAGLADNEQFF TGTGCCAGCAGCGCGCAATGGGGGGCTGGACTAGCGGACAATGAGCAGTTCTTC
TRBD2 TRBJ2-1 TRBV2 CASSYEGTSVHEQFF TGTGCCAGCAGTTATGAAGGGACTAGTGTCCATGAGCAGTTCTTC
TRBD2 TRBJ2-2 TRBV4-3 CASSQATSGANTGELFF TGCGCCAGCAGCCAGGCCACTAGCGGAGCAAACACCGGGGAGCTGTTTTTT
. TRBJ2-5 TRBV3-1/TRBV3-2 CASSQDWSNQYF TGTGCCAGCAGCCAAGATTGGAGCAATCAGTACTTC
. TRBJ1-6 TRBV4-1 CASSQEEQGSYNSPLHF TGCGCCAGCAGCCAAGAGGAGCAGGGTTCCTATAATTCACCCCTCCACTTT
TRBD2 TRBJ2-3 TRBV2 CASTRLAGVGDTQYF TGTGCCAGCACTAGACTAGCGGGAGTTGGGGATACGCAGTATTTT
TRBD2 TRBJ2-1 TRBV4-2 CASSQDVGLAGVGNEQFF TGTGCCAGCAGCCAAGATGTCGGACTAGCGGGAGTAGGAAATGAGCAGTTCTTC
. TRBJ1-1 TRBV18 CASSPSIGAYTEAFF TGTGCCAGCTCACCGTCGATTGGGGCCTACACTGAAGCTTTCTTT